Below are 10 T cell receptor beta chains sequenced from a single sample in a study of blood T cell repertoires in COVID-19. Repertoires were generated with immunoSEQ multiplex PCR, while TCRdb's copy carries only in-frame clones and drops some. The sample carries roughly 150,000 clones, 80% to 90% recorded once. Input material: peripheral blood. These receptors originate from a woman in her thirties or forties with acute or convalescent COVID-19.

This chain connects TRBV12-3 or TRBV12-4 to TRBJ1-1; the D gene is possibly TRBD1 (5 bases). The CDR3 extends over 13 amino acids. Trimming shortened V by 3 bases and J by 6 bases, and 11 bases separated the two germline ends. The CDR3 protein is CASSFRWGAEAFF. In DNA form, the CDR3 reads TGTGCCAGCAGTTTCCGTTGGGGGGCTGAAGCTTTCTTT.

The chain recombines TRBV7-6 with TRBJ2-1; 7 positions match TRBD2. The CDR3 has 15 residues. CDR1 SGHVS and CDR2 FNYEAQ come from the germline V gene. The V gene end was trimmed by 4 bases and the J gene end by 8 bases; junction bases not matched to a gene: 11. The CDR3 DNA is TGTGCCAGCAGCTACATGGGGGGGGGTGGTTATGAGCAGTTCTTC. Amino acids: CASSYMGGGGYEQFF. Complete variable domain (other parts from reference TRBV7-6 and TRBJ2-1): GAGVSQSPRYKVTKRGQDVALRCDPISGHVSLYWYRQALGQGPEFLTYFNYEAQQDKSGLPNDRFSAERPEGSISTLTIQRTEQRDSAMYRCASSYMGGGGYEQFFGPGTRLTVL.

This chain uses TRBV7-9 with TRBJ1-1; 9 positions agree with TRBD1. J gave up 3 bases and V 3 bases, and 5 bases lay outside the gene matches. Per the germline V gene, CDR1 is SEHNR and CDR2 is FQNEAQ (reference sequence). The CDR3 spans 15 residues. In DNA, the CDR3 is TGTGCCAGCAGCTTCTCGGACAGGGGAGACACTGAAGCTTTCTTT. It is translated as CASSFSDRGDTEAFF. The whole variable domain, remainder taken from reference TRBV7-9 and TRBJ1-1, is DTGVSQNPRHKITKRGQNVTFRCDPISEHNRLYWYRQTLGQGPEFLTYFQNEAQLEKSRLLSDRFSAERPKGSFSTLEIQRTEQGDSAMYLCASSFSDRGDTEAFFGQGTRLTVV.

This sequence joins TRBV6-5 and TRBJ2-6; 7 bases are shared with TRBD1. The trim removed 5 bases at V and 4 bases at J, leaving 5 bases unmatched. This CDR3 comprises 15 residues. Per the germline V gene, CDR1 is MNHEY and CDR2 is SVGAGI. The DNA of the CDR3 is TGTGCCAGCAGTCAACAGGGGACAGGGGCCAACGTCCTGACTTTC. It codes for CASSQQGTGANVLTF.

The chain carries TRBV27 and TRBJ1-5; TRBD1 aligns across 8 bases. After removal of 0 bases from V and 9 bases from J, the junction contained 7 bases not matched to a gene. The CDR3 sequence is 15 residues long. Germline CDR1 and CDR2: MNHEY and SMNVEV (reference sequence). The CDR3 loop is CASSLSDRGPRPQHF. The DNA of the CDR3 is TGTGCCAGCAGTTTATCAGACAGGGGTCCTCGGCCCCAGCATTTT.

The chain links TRBV13 to TRBJ1-1, with D perhaps TRBD1 (6 bases). Germline CDR1 and CDR2: PRHDT and FYEKMQ (reference sequence). The CDR3 is 15 amino acids. Deletions cut 0 bases from V and 1 base from J, with 9 bases between. The CDR3 sequence: CASSLGGTPNTEAFF. The CDR3 nucleotides read TGTGCCAGCAGCTTAGGCGGGACACCGAACACTGAAGCTTTCTTT. Complete variable domain (other parts from reference TRBV13 and TRBJ1-1): AAGVIQSPRHLIKEKRETATLKCYPIPRHDTVYWYQQGPGQDPQFLISFYEKMQSDKGSIPDRFSAQQFSDYHSELNMSSLELGDSALYFCASSLGGTPNTEAFFGQGTRLTVV.

The chain has TRBV28 and TRBJ2-2; TRBD1 agrees at 9 bases. CDR1 and CDR2 (germline): MDHEN, SYDVKM. Unmatched junction bases numbered 4, after V lost 8 bases and J lost 3 bases. The CDR3 runs 14 residues. The CDR3 spells CASLGTGHTGELFF. The CDR3 DNA reads TGTGCCAGCCTCGGGACAGGGCACACCGGGGAGCTGTTTTTT.

The chain joins TRBV12-3 or TRBV12-4 to TRBJ1-1; D is undetermined. V was clipped by 4 bases and J by 5 bases, with 11 bases between them. CDR3 size: 13 residues. CDR3 coding DNA: TGTGCCAGCAGTTCCGCCGACAATACTGAAGCTTTCTTT. Protein sequence: CASSSADNTEAFF.

V gene TRBV3-1 (or the pseudogene TRBV3-2) combines with J gene TRBJ1-2; 8 nucleotides align to TRBD1. This CDR3 spans 14 amino acids. Germline V CDR1 and CDR2: LGHDT, YNNKEL (reference sequence). V trimming: 0 bases; J trimming: 8 bases; junction bases outside the gene matches: 5. The CDR3 reads CASSQEDRVGGYTF. The CDR3 coding sequence is TGTGCCAGCAGCCAAGAGGACAGGGTAGGAGGCTACACCTTC.

The J gene is TRBJ2-2, the V gene TRBV27, with 8 bases lining up with TRBD1. The junction had 11 bases not matched to a gene; V was cut back by 4 bases and J by 4 bases. CDR1 and CDR2 (germline): MNHEY, SMNVEV (reference sequence). The length of the CDR3 is 17 residues. The CDR3 loop is CASSSKLRTGFTGELFF. The DNA of the CDR3 is TGTGCCAGCAGTTCAAAACTACGGACAGGGTTCACCGGGGAGCTGTTTTTT.